This TCR beta chain was identified during a study of T cells expressing NK-cell markers. Study summary: The authors sequenced eight donors, of whom seven were HCMV-seropositive and one was seronegative. Study conclusions and caveats: The study found these clonotypes also leading the CD3+CD56-NKG2C+ fraction in a handful of donors. What remained unclear was the HCMV specificity of expanded NKG2C+ T cell clones.

TCR beta libraries carry UMIs added by 5'RACE template switching. TCRdb derives one entry per CDR3 protein from the 5' RACE reads, leaving out DNA. Its table records 450,000 to 600,000 distinct CDR3 sequences. Notes on this clonotype: Its antigen remains unidentified.

The length of the CDR3 is 13 residues. CDR1 and CDR2 from the germline V gene are SNHLY and FYNNEI. Input material: blood T cells: a sorted CD56 or NKG2C T cell subset, CD4+ or CD8+ T cells, or bulk PBMC T cells (not recorded which). This TCR came from a man between 18 and 35 years old in good health. The chain uses TRBV2 and TRBJ2-5; TCRdb lists TRBD2, though no DNA is available to test this call. The CDR3 region is CASKPGREETQYF.